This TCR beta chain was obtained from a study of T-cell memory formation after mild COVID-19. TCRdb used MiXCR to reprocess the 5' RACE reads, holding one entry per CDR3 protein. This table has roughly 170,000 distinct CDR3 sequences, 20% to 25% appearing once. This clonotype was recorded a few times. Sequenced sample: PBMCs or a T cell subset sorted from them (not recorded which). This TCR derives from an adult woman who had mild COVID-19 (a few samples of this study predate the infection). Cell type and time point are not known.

CDR3 bases: TGTGCCTTCCTCGGGAGGTCCTCCTACGAGCAGTACTTC. Amino acid sequence: CAFLGRSSYEQYF. The rearrangement links TRBV30 to TRBJ2-7; TRBD2 matches at 7 bases. The CDR3 has 13 residues. The germline CDR1 and CDR2 sequences are GTSNPN and SVGIG (reference sequence). The V segment lost 7 bases and the J segment 0 bases; nucleotides outside the gene matches: 6.